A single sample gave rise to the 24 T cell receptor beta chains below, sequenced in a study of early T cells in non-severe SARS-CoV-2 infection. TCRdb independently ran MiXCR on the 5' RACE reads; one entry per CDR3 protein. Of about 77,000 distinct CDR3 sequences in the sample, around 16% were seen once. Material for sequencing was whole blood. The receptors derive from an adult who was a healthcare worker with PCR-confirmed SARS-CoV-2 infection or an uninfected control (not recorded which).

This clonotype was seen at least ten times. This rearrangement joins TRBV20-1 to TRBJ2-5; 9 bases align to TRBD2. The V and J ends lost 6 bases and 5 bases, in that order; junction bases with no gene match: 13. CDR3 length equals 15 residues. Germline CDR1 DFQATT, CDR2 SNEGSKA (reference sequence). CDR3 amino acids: CSASRASGNTETQYF. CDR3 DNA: TGCAGTGCATCAAGGGCTAGCGGGAACACGGAGACCCAGTACTTC.

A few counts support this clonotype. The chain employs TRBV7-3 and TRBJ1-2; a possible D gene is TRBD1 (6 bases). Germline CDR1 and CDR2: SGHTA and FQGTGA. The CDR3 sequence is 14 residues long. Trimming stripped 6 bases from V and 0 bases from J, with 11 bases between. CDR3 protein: CASSPTGANYGYTF. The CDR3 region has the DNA TGTGCCAGCAGTCCGACAGGAGCTAACTATGGCTACACCTTC.

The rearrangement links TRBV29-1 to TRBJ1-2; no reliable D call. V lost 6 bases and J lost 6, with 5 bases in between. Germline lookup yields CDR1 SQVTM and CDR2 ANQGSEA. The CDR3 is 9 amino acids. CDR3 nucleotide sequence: TGCAGCGTCGAGGATGGCTACACCTTC. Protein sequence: CSVEDGYTF.

The CDR3 bases are TGTGCCACCAGCAGACATCCGGGCCCTCCAGACACTGAAGCTTTCTTT. Translating it yields CATSRHPGPPDTEAFF. V and J are TRBV15 and TRBJ1-1; the D is unclear. CDR3 size: 16 residues. Deletions cut 2 bases from V and 3 bases from J, with 16 bases between. CDR1 LNHNV and CDR2 YYDKDF come from the germline V gene (reference sequence).

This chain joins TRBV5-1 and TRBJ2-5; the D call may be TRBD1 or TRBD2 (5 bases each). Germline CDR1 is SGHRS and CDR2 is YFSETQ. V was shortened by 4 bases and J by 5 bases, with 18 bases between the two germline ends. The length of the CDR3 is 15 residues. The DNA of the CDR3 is TGCGCCAGCAGCCTGTTCCCGGGGCGTGAGGAGACCCAGTACTTC. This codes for CASSLFPGREETQYF.

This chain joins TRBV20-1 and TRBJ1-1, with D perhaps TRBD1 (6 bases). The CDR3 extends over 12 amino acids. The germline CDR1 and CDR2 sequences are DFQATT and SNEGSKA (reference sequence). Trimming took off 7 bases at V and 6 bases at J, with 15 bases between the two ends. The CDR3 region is CSGEQGSSEAFF. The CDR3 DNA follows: TGCAGTGGTGAACAGGGTAGCTCTGAAGCTTTCTTT.

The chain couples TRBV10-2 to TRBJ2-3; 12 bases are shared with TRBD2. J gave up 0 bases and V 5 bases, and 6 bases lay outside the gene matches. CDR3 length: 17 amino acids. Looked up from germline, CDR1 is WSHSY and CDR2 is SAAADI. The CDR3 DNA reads TGCGCCAGCAGTCTACTAGCGGGAGGAATTAGCACAGATACGCAGTATTTT. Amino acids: CASSLLAGGISTDTQYF.

The chain's CDR3 is CASSPRGQWGTEAFF. Written as DNA, the CDR3 is TGTGCCAGCAGCCCCAGGGGGCAATGGGGAACTGAAGCTTTCTTT. This rearrangement joins TRBV21-1 to TRBJ1-1; the D call in the table, TRBD1, was not verified against the DNA. TRBV21-1 constitutes a pseudogene. The CDR3 consists of 15 residues.

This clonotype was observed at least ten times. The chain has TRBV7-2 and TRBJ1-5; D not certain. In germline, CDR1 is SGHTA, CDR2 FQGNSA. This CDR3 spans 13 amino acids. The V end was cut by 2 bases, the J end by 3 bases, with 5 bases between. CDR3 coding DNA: TGTGCCAGCAGCTTAAGACCCAATCAGCCCCAGCATTTT. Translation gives CASSLRPNQPQHF.

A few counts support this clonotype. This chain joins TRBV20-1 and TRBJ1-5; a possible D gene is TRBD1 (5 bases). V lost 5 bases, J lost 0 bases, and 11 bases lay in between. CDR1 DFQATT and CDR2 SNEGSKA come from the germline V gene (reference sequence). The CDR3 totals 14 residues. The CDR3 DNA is TGCAGTGCTGGGACCGGGGGTAGCAATCAGCCCCAGCATTTT. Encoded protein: CSAGTGGSNQPQHF.

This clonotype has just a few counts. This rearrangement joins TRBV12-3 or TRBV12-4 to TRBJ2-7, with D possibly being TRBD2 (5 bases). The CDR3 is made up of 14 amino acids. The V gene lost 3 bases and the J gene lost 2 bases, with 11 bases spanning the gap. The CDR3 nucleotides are TGTGCCAGCAGTTTTGGAGCGGTTACCTACGAGCAGTACTTC. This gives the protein CASSFGAVTYEQYF.

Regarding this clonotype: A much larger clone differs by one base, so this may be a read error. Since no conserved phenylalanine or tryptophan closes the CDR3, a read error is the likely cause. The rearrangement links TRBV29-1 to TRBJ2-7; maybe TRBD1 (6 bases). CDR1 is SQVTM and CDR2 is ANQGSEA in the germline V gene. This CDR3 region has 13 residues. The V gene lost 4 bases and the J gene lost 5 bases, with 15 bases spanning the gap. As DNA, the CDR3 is TGCAGCGTTGTCACAGGGATGAGCAACGAGCAGTACTCC. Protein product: CSVVTGMSNEQYS.

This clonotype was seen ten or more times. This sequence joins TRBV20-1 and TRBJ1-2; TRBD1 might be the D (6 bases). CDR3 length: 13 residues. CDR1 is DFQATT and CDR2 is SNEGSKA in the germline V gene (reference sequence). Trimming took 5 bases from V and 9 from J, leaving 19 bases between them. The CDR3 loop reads CSARGTMLWSYTF. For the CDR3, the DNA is TGCAGTGCTCGCGGGACAATGTTATGGAGCTACACCTTC.

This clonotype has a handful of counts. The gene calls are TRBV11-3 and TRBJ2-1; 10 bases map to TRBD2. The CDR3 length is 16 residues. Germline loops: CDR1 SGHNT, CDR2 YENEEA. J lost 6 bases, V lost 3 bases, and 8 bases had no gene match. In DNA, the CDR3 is TGTGCCAGCAGCTTTATCTTAGCGGGGGGTGGCAATGAGCAGTTCTTC. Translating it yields CASSFILAGGGNEQFF.

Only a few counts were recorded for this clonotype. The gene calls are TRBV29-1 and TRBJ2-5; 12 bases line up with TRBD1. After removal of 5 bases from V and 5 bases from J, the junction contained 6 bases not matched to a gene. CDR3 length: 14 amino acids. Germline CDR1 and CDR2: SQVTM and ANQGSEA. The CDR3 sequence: CSVRGTGGAETQYF. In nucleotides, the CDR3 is TGCAGCGTTAGGGGGACAGGGGGCGCGGAGACCCAGTACTTC.

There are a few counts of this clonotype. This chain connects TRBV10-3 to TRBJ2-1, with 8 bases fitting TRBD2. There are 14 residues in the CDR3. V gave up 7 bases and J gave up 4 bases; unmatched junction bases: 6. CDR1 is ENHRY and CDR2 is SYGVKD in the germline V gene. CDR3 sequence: CAITAGVNYNEQFF. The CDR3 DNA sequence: TGTGCCATCACAGCGGGGGTTAATTACAATGAGCAGTTCTTC.

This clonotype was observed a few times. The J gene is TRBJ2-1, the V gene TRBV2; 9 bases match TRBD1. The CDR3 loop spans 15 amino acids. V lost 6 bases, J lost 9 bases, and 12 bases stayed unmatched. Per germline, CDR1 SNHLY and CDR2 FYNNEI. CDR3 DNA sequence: TGTGCCAGCAGCCCCGGGACAGGGCCTCGTGGTGAGCAGTTCTTC. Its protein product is CASSPGTGPRGEQFF.

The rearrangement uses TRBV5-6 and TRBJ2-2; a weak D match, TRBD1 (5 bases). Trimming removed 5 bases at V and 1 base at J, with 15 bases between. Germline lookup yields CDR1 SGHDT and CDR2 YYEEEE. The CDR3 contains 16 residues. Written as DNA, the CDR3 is TGTGCCAGCAGTTTCTCGCGACAGAGGAACACCGGGGAGCTGTTTTTT. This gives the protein CASSFSRQRNTGELFF.

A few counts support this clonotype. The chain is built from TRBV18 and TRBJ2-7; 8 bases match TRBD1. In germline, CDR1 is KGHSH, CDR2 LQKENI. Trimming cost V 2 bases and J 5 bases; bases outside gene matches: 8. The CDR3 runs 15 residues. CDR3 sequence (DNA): TGTGCCAGCTCACCAGACAGGGGAAACACGAACGAGCAGTACTTC. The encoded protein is CASSPDRGNTNEQYF.

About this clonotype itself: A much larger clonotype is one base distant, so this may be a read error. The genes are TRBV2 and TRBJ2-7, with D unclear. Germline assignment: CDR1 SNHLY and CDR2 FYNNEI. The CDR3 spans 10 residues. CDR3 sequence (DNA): TGTGCCGGCAGCCGCTACGAGCAGTACTTC. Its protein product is CAGSRYEQYF.

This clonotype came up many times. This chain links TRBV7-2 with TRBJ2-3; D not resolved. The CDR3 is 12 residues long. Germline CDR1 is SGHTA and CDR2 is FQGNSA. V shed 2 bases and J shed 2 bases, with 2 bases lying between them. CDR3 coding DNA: TGTGCCAGCAGCTTACACACAGATACGCAGTATTTT. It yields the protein CASSLHTDTQYF. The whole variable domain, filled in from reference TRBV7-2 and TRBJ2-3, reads GAGVSQSPSNKVTEKGKDVELRCDPISGHTALYWYRQSLGQGLEFLIYFQGNSAPDKSGLPSDRFSAERTGGSVSTLTIQRTQQEDSAVYLCASSLHTDTQYFGPGTRLTVL.

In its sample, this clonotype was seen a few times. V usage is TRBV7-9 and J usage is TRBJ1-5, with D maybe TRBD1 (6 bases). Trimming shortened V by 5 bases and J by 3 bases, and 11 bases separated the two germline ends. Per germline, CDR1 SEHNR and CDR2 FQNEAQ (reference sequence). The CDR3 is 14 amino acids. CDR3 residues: CASSRTVDNQPQHF. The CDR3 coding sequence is TGTGCCAGCAGCCGGACAGTGGACAATCAGCCCCAGCATTTT.

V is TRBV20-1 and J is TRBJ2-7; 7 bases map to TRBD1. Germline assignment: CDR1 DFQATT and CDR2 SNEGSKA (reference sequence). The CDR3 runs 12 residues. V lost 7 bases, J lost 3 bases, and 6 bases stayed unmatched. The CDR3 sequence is CSVPDRVYEQYF. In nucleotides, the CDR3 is TGCAGTGTCCCTGACAGGGTCTACGAGCAGTACTTC.

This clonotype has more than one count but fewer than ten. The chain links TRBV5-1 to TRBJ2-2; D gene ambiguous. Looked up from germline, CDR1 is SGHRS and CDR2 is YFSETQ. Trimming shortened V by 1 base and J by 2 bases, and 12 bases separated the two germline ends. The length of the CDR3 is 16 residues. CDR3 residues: CASSLRTDFNTGELFF. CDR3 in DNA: TGCGCCAGCAGCTTGAGGACGGATTTTAACACCGGGGAGCTGTTTTTT.